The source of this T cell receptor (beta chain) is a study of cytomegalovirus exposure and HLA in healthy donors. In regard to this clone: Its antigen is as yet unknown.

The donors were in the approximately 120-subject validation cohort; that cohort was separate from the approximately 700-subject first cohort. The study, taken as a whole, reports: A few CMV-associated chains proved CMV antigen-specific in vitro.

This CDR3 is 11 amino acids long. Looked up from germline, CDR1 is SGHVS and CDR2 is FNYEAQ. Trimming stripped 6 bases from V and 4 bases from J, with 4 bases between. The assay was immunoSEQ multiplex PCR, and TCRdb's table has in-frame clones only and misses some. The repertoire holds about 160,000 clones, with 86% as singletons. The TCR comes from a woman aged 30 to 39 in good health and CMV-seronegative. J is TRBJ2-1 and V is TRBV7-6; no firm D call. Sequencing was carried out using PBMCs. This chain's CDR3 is CASRQYNEQFF. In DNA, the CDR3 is TGTGCCAGCAGACAGTACAATGAGCAGTTCTTC.